Presented here are 17 T cell receptor beta chains from one specimen sequenced in a study of cytomegalovirus exposure and HLA in healthy donors. The primer mix had 60 Vbeta and 13 Jbeta primers. Clones were sequenced by immunoSEQ multiplex PCR, and TCRdb holds only the in-frame ones, with some missing. Among approximately 190,000 clones listed, approximately 84% were seen once. Input material: PBMCs. The receptors stem from a woman aged 50 to 60 in good health and CMV-seropositive.

This clone was counted between two and nine times. The V and J genes are TRBV4-3 and TRBJ2-7; 9 positions agree with TRBD2. CDR3 length equals 15 residues. V lost 1 base and J lost 2; bases outside the gene matches: 3. The germline gives CDR1 LGHNA, CDR2 YSLEER. CDR3 loop: CASSQALAGPYEQYF. CDR3 DNA sequence: TGCGCCAGCAGCCAAGCCCTAGCGGGGCCCTACGAGCAGTACTTC.

The gene calls are TRBV18 and TRBJ1-3; no clear D. V lost 4 bases and J 0 bases, leaving 10 bases between the germline ends. There are 15 residues in the CDR3. The germline V gene encodes CDR1 KGHSH and CDR2 LQKENI. CDR3 coding DNA: TGTGCCAGCTCACGGGCGGGGAACTCTGGAAACACCATATATTTT. Amino acids: CASSRAGNSGNTIYF.

The rearrangement links TRBV28 to TRBJ2-7; D is ambiguous. CDR1 is MDHEN and CDR2 is SYDVKM in the germline V gene. V shed 3 bases and J shed 3 bases, with 9 bases lying between them. The CDR3 loop spans 13 amino acids. The CDR3 is CASSLSTDYEQYF. CDR3 bases: TGTGCCAGCAGTTTGAGCACAGACTACGAGCAGTACTTC.

V usage is TRBV6-6 and J usage is TRBJ1-2; D is ambiguous. The germline V gene has CDR1 MNHNY and CDR2 SVGAGI (reference sequence). The CDR3 loop spans 15 amino acids. The V end lost 0 bases, the J end lost 0 bases, and 8 bases lay between the germline ends. DNA of the CDR3: TGTGCCAGCAGTTACTCCCGGGGAGCTAACTATGGCTACACCTTC. Encoded protein: CASSYSRGANYGYTF.

The V call is TRBV6-6, the J call TRBJ1-2; a possible D gene is TRBD1 (6 bases). In germline, CDR1 is MNHNY, CDR2 SVGAGI (reference sequence). V was trimmed by 0 bases and J by 7 bases, leaving 15 bases between them. The length of the CDR3 is 15 residues. CDR3 in amino acids: CASSYSTGQLSGYTF. In DNA form, the CDR3 reads TGTGCCAGCAGTTACTCAACAGGGCAATTAAGTGGCTACACCTTC.

V usage is TRBV7-2 and J usage is TRBJ2-1; 8 bases align to TRBD2. Germline trimming cut 2 bases from V and 4 bases from J; bases unmatched to any gene: 4. This CDR3 region has 15 residues. Germline CDR1 and CDR2: SGHTA and FQGNSA. The CDR3 protein is CASSLSSSGYNEQFF. CDR3 nucleotides: TGTGCCAGCAGCTTAAGCTCTAGCGGGTACAATGAGCAGTTCTTC.

The chain employs TRBV7-6 and TRBJ2-1; D possibly corresponds to TRBD2 (6 bases). The CDR3 length is 15 residues. The germline V gene has CDR1 SGHVS and CDR2 FNYEAQ. Trimming left V 3 bases short and J 0 bases short, with 9 bases between. The CDR3 DNA sequence: TGTGCCAGCAGCTTGACCGGGGGCTCCTACAATGAGCAGTTCTTC. It yields the protein CASSLTGGSYNEQFF. The whole variable domain, filled in from reference TRBV7-6 and TRBJ2-1, reads GAGVSQSPRYKVTKRGQDVALRCDPISGHVSLYWYRQALGQGPEFLTYFNYEAQQDKSGLPNDRFSAERPEGSISTLTIQRTEQRDSAMYRCASSLTGGSYNEQFFGPGTRLTVL.

The V call is TRBV2, the J call TRBJ1-2; D possibly corresponds to TRBD1 (5 bases). Germline V gene data show CDR1 as SNHLY and CDR2 as FYNNEI. V was shortened by 4 bases and J by 4 bases, with 16 bases between the two germline ends. This CDR3 contains 15 residues. The CDR3 DNA follows: TGTGCCAGCAGTGGAGAGGCCGGGGGAGTCTATGGCTACACCTTC. Protein product: CASSGEAGGVYGYTF.

The rearrangement joins TRBV5-4 to TRBJ1-2; weak D call: TRBD1 (5 bases). Germline-derived CDR1 and CDR2 are SGHNT and YYREEE (reference sequence). The V end was cut by 5 bases, the J end by 4 bases, with 18 bases between. There are 15 residues in the CDR3. The CDR3 reads CASSSLQGRGYGYTF. Here the CDR3 DNA reads TGTGCCAGCAGTTCCCTCCAGGGAAGGGGCTATGGCTACACCTTC. Filled out from reference TRBV5-4 and TRBJ1-2, the complete variable domain reads ETGVTQSPTHLIKTRGQQVTLRCSSQSGHNTVSWYQQALGQGPQFIFQYYREEENGRGNFPPRFSGLQFPNYSSELNVNALELDDSALYLCASSSLQGRGYGYTFGSGTRLTVV.

V is TRBV6-6 and J is TRBJ1-1; D is perhaps TRBD1 (6 bases). CDR1 and CDR2 (germline): MNHNY, SVGAGI (reference sequence). The CDR3 sequence is 15 residues long. V lost 4 bases and J 7 bases, leaving 19 bases between the germline ends. CDR3 in DNA: TGTGCCAGCAGTTTGGCAGGGGCGCGGGGGAGTGAAGCTTTCTTT. Its translation is CASSLAGARGSEAFF.

In DNA, the CDR3 is TGCGCCAGCAGCCAAGACCGCAGGGTGAACACTGAAGCTTTCTTT. This codes for CASSQDRRVNTEAFF. V gene TRBV4-3 combines with J gene TRBJ1-1, with D possibly TRBD1 on 5 matching bases. Germline assignment: CDR1 LGHNA and CDR2 YSLEER. Trimming left V 0 bases short and J 0 bases short, with 8 bases between. There are 15 residues in the CDR3.

CDR3 DNA: TGTGCCAGCAGTTCCCGGACAGGGACCGGGGAGCTGTTTTTT. Encoded protein: CASSSRTGTGELFF. The chain employs TRBV6-6 and TRBJ2-2; 8 positions agree with TRBD1. Germline loops: CDR1 MNHNY, CDR2 SVGAGI (reference sequence). This CDR3 has 14 amino acids. Trimming cost V 4 bases and J 5 bases; bases outside gene matches: 3.

The CDR3 DNA reads TGTGCCACCCGCCTTCTGGACAGGGAATTGTACGAGCAGTACTTC. Translated: CATRLLDRELYEQYF. The V and J genes are TRBV28 and TRBJ2-7; 8 bases align to TRBD1. Trimming took 10 bases from V and 4 from J; bases not matched to a gene: 15. Germline CDR1 MDHEN, CDR2 SYDVKM. This CDR3 is built from 15 residues. The full variable domain, completed using reference TRBV28 and TRBJ2-7, is DVKVTQSSRYLVKRTGEKVFLECVQDMDHENMFWYRQDPGLGLRLIYFSYDVKMKEKGDIPEGYSVSREKKERFSLILESASTNQTSMYLCATRLLDRELYEQYFGPGTRLTVT.

As concerns this clone: The same CDR3 also results from other DNA sequences found in this sample. V gene TRBV5-6 combines with J gene TRBJ1-1, with 7 nucleotides matching TRBD1. The germline V gene encodes CDR1 SGHDT and CDR2 YYEEEE. With 0 bases clipped from V and 12 bases from J, the junction kept 5 bases outside the gene matches. This CDR3 is built from 12 residues. CDR3 coding DNA: TGTGCCAGCAGCTTGGCCGACAGGGTAACTTTCTTT. Amino acid sequence: CASSLADRVTFF.

This clone was found once. This chain links TRBV6-5 with TRBJ2-3; the D gene is possibly TRBD1 (6 bases). The V gene's germline CDR1 is MNHEY and CDR2 SVGAGI. Trimming took off 6 bases at V and 6 bases at J, with 13 bases between the two ends. This CDR3 comprises 13 residues. This chain's CDR3 is CASRGAGGDTQYF. The CDR3 DNA reads TGTGCCAGCAGGGGGGCGGGCGGCGATACGCAGTATTTT.

The rearrangement links TRBV2 to TRBJ1-5, with 9 bases aligning to TRBD1. The V gene end was trimmed by 6 bases and the J gene end by 3 bases; junction bases not matched to a gene: 9. Germline V gives CDR1 SNHLY, CDR2 FYNNEI. The CDR3 sequence is 16 residues long. CDR3 coding DNA: TGTGCCAGCAGAGACGGACAGGGGAAGAACAATCAGCCCCAGCATTTT. It encodes CASRDGQGKNNQPQHF.

The chain combines TRBV4-2 with TRBJ2-1; D may be TRBD1 (6 bases). V dropped 1 base and J dropped 7 bases, with 17 bases sitting between them. Germline V lookup: CDR1 LGHNA, CDR2 YNFKEQ. CDR3 length: 16 amino acids. This CDR3 is CASSQVPQGRGNEQFF. For the CDR3, the DNA is TGTGCCAGCAGCCAAGTTCCACAGGGAAGAGGAAATGAGCAGTTCTTC.